Below are 24 T cell receptor beta chains sequenced from a single sample in a study of T cell responses to AZD1222 COVID-19 vaccine. The assay was immunoSEQ multiplex PCR, and TCRdb's table has in-frame clones only and misses some. The sample holds 200,000 to 250,000 clones, 90% to 95% seen once. The input for sequencing was peripheral blood, taken 28 days after the second dose of the MenACWY control vaccine. The receptor source for this set is an adult who received the MenACWY meningococcal vaccine as a control.

The V call is TRBV6-5, the J call TRBJ1-5; no reliable D call. Germline V lookup: CDR1 MNHEY, CDR2 SVGAGI. This CDR3 has 14 residues. Trimming shortened V by 8 bases and J by 2 bases, and 13 bases separated the two germline ends. Here the CDR3 reads CASGRPLGNQPQHF. DNA for the CDR3: TGTGCCAGCGGGAGACCGCTTGGCAATCAGCCCCAGCATTTT.

The V gene is TRBV4-1, the J gene TRBJ2-2; D is perhaps TRBD1 (6 bases). Germline values: CDR1 MGHRA, CDR2 YSYEKL. Trimming left V 0 bases short and J 1 base short, with 15 bases between. The CDR3 spans 18 residues. The CDR3 DNA is TGCGCCAGCAGCCAAGAGGTCGGTGGCAGGGGGAACACCGGGGAGCTGTTTTTT. Its translation is CASSQEVGGRGNTGELFF.

V gene TRBV2 combines with J gene TRBJ1-2; D possibly corresponds to TRBD1 (5 bases). Trimming took off 7 bases at V and 4 bases at J, with 7 bases between the two ends. The CDR3 sequence is 11 residues long. From germline, CDR1 is SNHLY and CDR2 FYNNEI. CDR3 DNA sequence: TGTGCCAGCAACAGGTTCTATGGCTACACCTTC. Translated, it gives CASNRFYGYTF.

The V and J genes are TRBV9 and TRBJ2-7, with TRBD2 matching over 8 bases. CDR1 SGDLS and CDR2 YYNGEE come from the germline V gene. This CDR3 is 15 amino acids long. With 2 bases clipped from V and 2 bases from J, the junction kept 6 bases outside the gene matches. CDR3 DNA: TGTGCCAGCAGCGTGCAACCGGGACTAGCCTACGAGCAGTACTTC. This sequence encodes CASSVQPGLAYEQYF.

The gene calls are TRBV10-3 and TRBJ2-1; 7 positions agree with TRBD1. The V segment lost 2 bases and the J segment 2 bases; nucleotides outside the gene matches: 3. Per the germline V gene, CDR1 is ENHRY and CDR2 is SYGVKD. The CDR3 spans 15 residues. In nucleotides, the CDR3 is TGTGCCATCAGTGAGGAGGGGGCGACCTACAATGAGCAGTTCTTC. This codes for CAISEEGATYNEQFF.

The chain carries TRBV6-5 and TRBJ2-7; D remains unclear. Trimming pared 0 bases from V and 4 bases from J, leaving 4 bases between. CDR1 is MNHEY, CDR2 SVGAGI, per germline. The CDR3 runs 12 residues. CDR3: CASSYSRYEQYF. The CDR3 DNA sequence: TGTGCCAGCAGTTACTCGCGGTACGAGCAGTACTTC.

The rearrangement uses TRBV28 and TRBJ1-5; D not resolved. Between the trimmed V and J ends, which lost 5 bases and 7 bases, there was a span of 6 bases. The CDR3 is 11 residues long. CDR1 is MDHEN, CDR2 SYDVKM, per germline. The CDR3 here is CASSQVQPQHF. For the CDR3, the DNA is TGTGCCAGCAGTCAGGTCCAGCCCCAGCATTTT.

The chain joins TRBV6-5 to TRBJ1-1, with 7 bases matching TRBD1. CDR1 and CDR2 from the germline V gene are MNHEY and SVGAGI. The CDR3 contains 14 residues. V was clipped by 6 bases and J by 5 bases; unmatched bases: 9. CDR3 coding DNA: TGTGCCAGCAGAATACAGGGGTCGATGACTGAAGCTTTCTTT. Translation gives CASRIQGSMTEAFF.

The chain carries TRBV28 and TRBJ1-4; TRBD1 matches at 7 bases. The CDR3 contains 15 residues. Germline values: CDR1 MDHEN, CDR2 SYDVKM. Unmatched junction bases numbered 9, after V lost 3 bases and J lost 8 bases. The CDR3 loop is CASSFLGPGQEKLFF. The CDR3 bases are TGTGCCAGCAGTTTCCTGGGACCGGGACAGGAAAAACTGTTTTTT.

The rearrangement joins TRBV28 to TRBJ1-1, with TRBD1 as a possible D gene (5 bases). The V end lost 4 bases, the J end lost 4 bases, and 16 bases lay between the germline ends. The germline CDR1 and CDR2 sequences are MDHEN and SYDVKM. The CDR3 consists of 15 residues. CDR3 sequence (DNA): TGTGCCAGCAGTTCTCAAGTGGGGGTGATCACTGAAGCTTTCTTT. Translated: CASSSQVGVITEAFF.

The V gene is TRBV28, the J gene TRBJ1-4; 7 bases fit TRBD1. CDR3 size: 17 residues. J lost 2 bases, V lost 5 bases, and 11 bases had no gene match. In germline, CDR1 is MDHEN, CDR2 SYDVKM. CDR3 protein: CASSPLTGTGTNEKLFF. Here the CDR3 DNA reads TGTGCCAGCAGTCCGCTGACAGGGACCGGGACTAATGAAAAACTGTTTTTT. The variable domain in full, with the rest retrieved from reference TRBV28 and TRBJ1-4, is DVKVTQSSRYLVKRTGEKVFLECVQDMDHENMFWYRQDPGLGLRLIYFSYDVKMKEKGDIPEGYSVSREKKERFSLILESASTNQTSMYLCASSPLTGTGTNEKLFFGSGTQLSVL.

This chain connects TRBV4-3 to TRBJ1-5; 8 bases agree with TRBD1. The CDR3 runs 16 residues. Germline V gene data show CDR1 as LGHNA and CDR2 as YSLEER. J was trimmed by 2 bases and V by 3 bases; bases with no gene match: 6. The CDR3 DNA reads TGCGCCAGCAGCCAGGGGACAGGTATGGGCAATCAGCCCCAGCATTTT. This gives the protein CASSQGTGMGNQPQHF.

This clone has just a few counts. The chain links TRBV6-4 to TRBJ2-1; unclear D gene. The length of the CDR3 is 16 residues. The V gene lost 0 bases and the J gene lost 9 bases, with 18 bases spanning the gap. Per the germline V gene, CDR1 is MRHNA and CDR2 is SNTAGT. This CDR3 is CASSDSDITLQSEQFF. The CDR3 DNA is TGTGCCAGCAGTGACTCTGACATCACTCTACAATCTGAGCAGTTCTTC.

This chain joins TRBV2 and TRBJ2-7; D uncertain. This CDR3 is 14 amino acids long. The V gene lost 4 bases and the J gene lost 0 bases, with 10 bases spanning the gap. CDR1 and CDR2 (germline): SNHLY, FYNNEI. The CDR3 loop is CASSGTATSYEQYF. As DNA, the CDR3 is TGTGCCAGCAGTGGGACCGCTACCTCCTACGAGCAGTACTTC.

The chain couples TRBV3-1 (or the pseudogene TRBV3-2) to TRBJ1-1; no firm D call. In germline, CDR1 is LGHDT, CDR2 YNNKEL (reference sequence). The CDR3 extends over 11 amino acids. V was shortened by 1 base and J by 10 bases, with 7 bases between the two germline ends. Here the CDR3 reads CASSQGGVAFF. The CDR3 DNA reads TGTGCCAGCAGCCAAGGGGGAGTAGCTTTCTTT.

V is TRBV29-1 and J is TRBJ2-3, with a possible D match to TRBD1 (6 bases). Trimming took off 3 bases at V and 6 bases at J, with 10 bases between the two ends. The CDR3 extends over 12 amino acids. Germline CDR1 and CDR2: SQVTM and ANQGSEA. CDR3 region: CSVEAGADTQYF. In DNA form, the CDR3 reads TGCAGCGTTGAGGCAGGGGCCGATACGCAGTATTTT.

This chain links TRBV18 with TRBJ1-5; perhaps TRBD1 as D (5 bases). V lost 2 bases and J lost 5, with 19 bases in between. The CDR3 runs 17 residues. The germline V gene encodes CDR1 KGHSH and CDR2 LQKENI. This CDR3 reads CASSPSGTEGPHQPQHF. DNA for the CDR3: TGTGCCAGCTCACCATCCGGGACCGAGGGGCCCCATCAGCCCCAGCATTTT.

The chain links TRBV19 to TRBJ1-6; tentative D call: TRBD1 (5 bases). This CDR3 region has 16 residues. Trimming removed 3 bases from V and 6 bases from J, with 15 bases in between. Germline CDR1 is LNHDA and CDR2 is SQIVND (reference sequence). CDR3 in DNA: TGTGCCAGTAGTATCGGGGCAGGTTTCGCTAATTCACCCCTCCACTTT. As protein: CASSIGAGFANSPLHF.

This clone was recorded only once. The rearrangement uses TRBV5-1 and TRBJ2-7; 7 bases map to TRBD1. The ends lost 4 bases at V and 2 bases at J; junction bases unmatched: 9. The CDR3 is 15 amino acids. CDR1 is SGHRS and CDR2 is YFSETQ in the germline V gene. This CDR3 reads CASSDGTAHPYEQYF. CDR3 coding DNA: TGCGCCAGCAGCGACGGGACAGCGCATCCCTACGAGCAGTACTTC.

This sequence joins TRBV6-1 and TRBJ1-5, with D maybe TRBD1 (5 bases). The CDR3 has 15 residues. Germline V gives CDR1 MNHNS, CDR2 SASEGT. Trimming pared 2 bases from V and 4 bases from J, leaving 12 bases between. The CDR3 reads CASSELGGGNQPQHF. In DNA form, the CDR3 reads TGTGCCAGCAGTGAACTTGGGGGTGGGAATCAGCCCCAGCATTTT.

The CDR3 here is CASSSLGRGDEKLFF. Here the CDR3 DNA reads TGTGCCAGCAGCTCATTGGGGAGGGGAGATGAAAAACTGTTTTTT. V is TRBV9 and J is TRBJ1-4, with D possibly being TRBD1 (5 bases). The CDR3 loop spans 15 amino acids. Trimming stripped 4 bases from V and 6 bases from J, with 16 bases between. The germline gives CDR1 SGDLS, CDR2 YYNGEE.

Only one count was recorded for this clone. V usage is TRBV18 and J usage is TRBJ1-1; D is unresolved. Germline V CDR1 and CDR2: KGHSH, LQKENI. V was cut by 3 bases and J by 7 bases, with 21 bases left in between. This CDR3 is 16 amino acids long. The CDR3 nucleotides are TGTGCCAGCTCACCCCTGGCTGCGGTGGAATTGGTTGAAGCTTTCTTT. Its translation is CASSPLAAVELVEAFF.

V usage is TRBV3-1 (or the pseudogene TRBV3-2) and J usage is TRBJ2-5; D may be TRBD2 (6 bases). The CDR3 has 16 amino acids. CDR1 is LGHDT, CDR2 YNNKEL, per germline (reference sequence). Deletions cut 1 base from V and 5 bases from J, with 17 bases between. The CDR3 is CASSQGSGVWGETQYF. CDR3 coding DNA: TGTGCCAGCAGCCAAGGCTCGGGAGTGTGGGGGGAGACCCAGTACTTC.

The gene calls are TRBV11-2 and TRBJ1-6; D not certain. Germline CDR1 and CDR2: SGHAT and FQNNGV. V was shortened by 1 base and J by 8 bases, with 6 bases between the two germline ends. There are 13 residues in the CDR3. The CDR3 spells CASSLGWDSPLHF. CDR3 coding DNA: TGTGCCAGCAGCTTAGGGTGGGATTCACCCCTCCACTTT. Based on the CDR3 plus reference TRBV11-2 and TRBJ1-6, the full variable domain is EAGVAQSPRYKIIEKRQSVAFWCNPISGHATLYWYQQILGQGPKLLIQFQNNGVVDDSQLPKDRFSAERLKGVDSTLKIQPAKLEDSAVYLCASSLGWDSPLHFGNGTRLTVT.